The next 27 T cell receptor beta chains were all read from a single sample in a study of blood T cell repertoires in COVID-19. The data were produced by immunoSEQ multiplex PCR, yet TCRdb's version contains in-frame clones alone and is incomplete. This sample has about 300,000 clones, with just over 85% found just once. The sequenced material came from PBMCs or T cells enriched from blood (not recorded which). The receptor set was obtained from a woman between 18 and 29 years old who had recovered from COVID-19.

The J gene is TRBJ1-3, the V gene TRBV3-1 (or the pseudogene TRBV3-2); unclear D gene. Germline V gene data show CDR1 as LGHDT and CDR2 as YNNKEL (reference sequence). The CDR3 sequence is 17 residues long. Trimming took off 1 base at V and 0 bases at J, with 13 bases between the two ends. The CDR3 sequence is CASSQGVGGFSGNTIYF. The CDR3, as DNA: TGTGCCAGCAGCCAAGGGGTGGGCGGGTTCTCTGGAAACACCATATATTTT.

A few counts support this clone. The chain couples TRBV14 to TRBJ2-7; D remains unclear. Trimming pared 0 bases from V and 7 bases from J, leaving 16 bases between. Looked up from germline, CDR1 is SGHDN and CDR2 is FVKESK. The CDR3 consists of 15 residues. The CDR3 here is CASSQDLETVREQYF. DNA of the CDR3: TGTGCCAGCAGCCAAGATCTCGAAACGGTGAGGGAGCAGTACTTC.

The chain has TRBV27 and TRBJ2-7; D is perhaps TRBD2 (5 bases). Trimming stripped 6 bases from V and 5 bases from J, with 14 bases between. The CDR3 sequence is 13 residues long. Germline V gene lookup returns CDR1 MNHEY and CDR2 SMNVEV (reference sequence). The DNA of the CDR3 is TGTGCCAGCAGGACTGGTGGGAGTGACGAGCAGTACTTC. This gives the protein CASRTGGSDEQYF.

This clone is a singleton in its sample. The chain carries TRBV7-8 and TRBJ2-4; no definite D call. Trimming removed 3 bases at V and 1 base at J, with 19 bases between. The CDR3 extends over 18 amino acids. Germline V gives CDR1 SGHVS, CDR2 FQNEAQ. This chain's CDR3 is CASSFHGLQAYAKNIQYF. As DNA, the CDR3 is TGTGCCAGCAGCTTCCACGGCCTCCAGGCTTACGCCAAAAACATTCAGTACTTC.

This chain links TRBV25-1 with TRBJ1-1; unclear D gene. Germline V gene sequence: CDR1 MGHDK, CDR2 SYGVNS. V dropped 2 bases and J dropped 3 bases, with 10 bases sitting between them. The CDR3 extends over 14 amino acids. The CDR3, as DNA: TGTGCCAGCAGTGAAGTTGGGAGATACACTGAAGCTTTCTTT. Protein product: CASSEVGRYTEAFF.

The chain carries TRBV5-6 and TRBJ1-4; 7 bases map to TRBD1. J was trimmed by 5 bases and V by 3 bases; bases with no gene match: 4. CDR1 is SGHDT and CDR2 is YYEEEE in the germline V gene. This CDR3 comprises 14 residues. The CDR3 spells CASSSRGTNEKLFF. The DNA of the CDR3 is TGTGCCAGCAGCTCCAGGGGGACCAATGAAAAACTGTTTTTT.

The gene calls are TRBV3-1 (or the pseudogene TRBV3-2) and TRBJ2-7; 9 nucleotides agree with TRBD2. The germline CDR1 and CDR2 sequences are LGHDT and YNNKEL (reference sequence). The J segment lost 6 bases and the V segment lost 3 bases, leaving 6 bases of the junction unmatched. This CDR3 is 14 amino acids long. The CDR3 DNA reads as TGTGCCAGCAGCCAGTTTAGCGGGAGCGCCGAGCAGTACTTC. Residues: CASSQFSGSAEQYF.

V and J are TRBV28 and TRBJ1-2; possible D gene TRBD1, 5 bases. Germline-derived CDR1 and CDR2 are MDHEN and SYDVKM. The CDR3 is made up of 14 amino acids. V was clipped by 4 bases and J by 4 bases, with 13 bases between them. The CDR3 DNA reads TGTGCCAGCAGTTCTGGGACTTCACCCTATGGCTACACCTTC. Its translation is CASSSGTSPYGYTF.

The V and J genes are TRBV6-4 and TRBJ2-6; tentatively, D is TRBD1 (5 bases). V was trimmed by 8 bases and J by 0 bases, leaving 14 bases between them. Germline CDR1 and CDR2: MRHNA and SNTAGT. CDR3 length: 16 residues. In DNA form, the CDR3 reads TGTGCCAGCTCGCAACAGGTATCCTCTGGGGCCAACGTCCTGACTTTC. Its protein is CASSQQVSSGANVLTF.

The chain links TRBV18 to TRBJ1-6; D ambiguous. V gave up 4 bases and J gave up 7 bases, with 11 bases separating them. The CDR3 totals 14 residues. Germline lookup yields CDR1 KGHSH and CDR2 LQKENI. The CDR3 spells CASSQTRENSPLHF. The CDR3 DNA follows: TGTGCCAGCTCACAGACAAGGGAGAATTCACCCCTCCACTTT. The variable domain in full, completed from reference TRBV18 and TRBJ1-6, reads NAGVMQNPRHLVRRRGQEARLRCSPMKGHSHVYWYRQLPEEGLKFMVYLQKENIIDESGMPKERFSAEFPKEGPSILRIQQVVRGDSAAYFCASSQTRENSPLHFGNGTRLTVT.

The rearrangement links TRBV10-1 to TRBJ2-3; 7 bases match TRBD2. V dropped 3 bases and J dropped 5; count of bases not matched to a gene: 5. Germline V gene lookup returns CDR1 WNHNN and CDR2 SYGVQD (reference sequence). CDR3 length: 14 amino acids. In nucleotides, the CDR3 is TGCGCCAGCAGTGACTTCGGGAGGTTAGATACGCAGTATTTT. It encodes CASSDFGRLDTQYF.

This sequence joins TRBV29-1 and TRBJ2-7; tentative D call: TRBD2 (6 bases). Germline CDR1 SQVTM, CDR2 ANQGSEA. The CDR3 has 15 residues. The germline V and J ends were trimmed by 6 bases and 3 bases, with 21 bases remaining between them. The CDR3 DNA reads TGCAGCGTGCGGGTTTGGGTCGGGAGCCTCTACGAGCAGTACTTC. It translates to CSVRVWVGSLYEQYF.

This clone has just one count. The chain uses TRBV20-1 and TRBJ1-1, with D perhaps TRBD1 (5 bases). The CDR3 runs to 14 residues. Germline V gene sequence: CDR1 DFQATT, CDR2 SNEGSKA (reference sequence). Between the trimmed V and J ends, which lost 3 bases and 4 bases, there was a span of 15 bases. CDR3 in DNA: TGCAGTGCTAGTATCCCCGGACATTCCACTGAAGCTTTCTTT. Residues: CSASIPGHSTEAFF.

V gene TRBV7-9 combines with J gene TRBJ1-2; D possibly corresponds to TRBD1 (5 bases). This CDR3 is built from 14 residues. CDR1 and CDR2 from the germline V gene are SEHNR and FQNEAQ (reference sequence). Trimming left V 0 bases short and J 8 bases short, with 13 bases between. CDR3 nucleotide sequence: TGTGCCAGCAGCTTAGCAAACGCAGGGTACGGCTACACCTTC. The encoded protein is CASSLANAGYGYTF. Combining the CDR3 with reference TRBV7-9 and TRBJ1-2 gives the whole variable domain DTGVSQNPRHKITKRGQNVTFRCDPISEHNRLYWYRQTLGQGPEFLTYFQNEAQLEKSRLLSDRFSAERPKGSFSTLEIQRTEQGDSAMYLCASSLANAGYGYTFGSGTRLTVV.

The V and J genes are TRBV10-2 and TRBJ2-5, with 12 bases fitting TRBD2. V dropped 6 bases and J dropped 1; count of bases not matched to a gene: 3. The CDR3 contains 15 residues. Germline V gene data show CDR1 as WSHSY and CDR2 as SAAADI. The CDR3 bases are TGCGCCAGCAGGGGACTAGCGGGCCCCCAAGAGACCCAGTACTTC. Residues: CASRGLAGPQETQYF.

This clone was picked up a small number of times. The CDR3 sequence is CASSQDTGGANYGYTF. CDR3 DNA sequence: TGCGCCAGCAGCCAAGATACGGGGGGCGCTAACTATGGCTACACCTTC. The chain has TRBV4-1 and TRBJ1-2; TRBD1 is a possible D gene (6 bases). V dropped 0 bases and J dropped 0 bases, with 11 bases sitting between them. Germline values: CDR1 MGHRA, CDR2 YSYEKL. The CDR3 consists of 16 residues.

V and J are TRBV4-1 and TRBJ2-5; 11 bases map to TRBD2. The ends lost 4 bases at V and 1 base at J; junction bases unmatched: 5. CDR3 size: 16 residues. Germline CDR1 is MGHRA and CDR2 is YSYEKL. The CDR3 here is CASSLLAGGGQETQYF. The CDR3 bases are TGCGCCAGCAGCCTCCTAGCGGGAGGCGGCCAAGAGACCCAGTACTTC.

The CDR3 DNA reads TGTGCCAGCAGTGCCCGGCTAGAGGCGGCGGATCAGCCCCAGCATTTT. This translates into CASSARLEAADQPQHF. The chain is built from TRBV6-1 and TRBJ1-5; D gene ambiguous. V was trimmed by 4 bases and J by 5 bases, leaving 18 bases between them. Looked up from germline, CDR1 is MNHNS and CDR2 is SASEGT. The CDR3 sequence is 16 residues long.

The genes are TRBV5-4 and TRBJ1-1; D call uncertain. V was shortened by 5 bases and J by 3 bases, with 14 bases between the two germline ends. The CDR3 runs to 14 residues. Germline V CDR1 and CDR2: SGHNT, YYREEE (reference sequence). This CDR3 reads CASSPVGWDTEAFF. CDR3 nucleotide sequence: TGTGCCAGCAGTCCGGTCGGGTGGGACACTGAAGCTTTCTTT.

This chain joins TRBV27 and TRBJ2-3, with 10 positions matching TRBD2. This CDR3 region has 18 residues. In germline, CDR1 is MNHEY, CDR2 SMNVEV (reference sequence). With 2 bases clipped from V and 0 bases from J, the junction kept 8 bases outside the gene matches. CDR3 sequence reads: CASSLLRTSGLSTDTQYF. Here the CDR3 DNA reads TGTGCCAGCAGTTTACTACGGACTAGCGGCCTGAGCACAGATACGCAGTATTTT.

The rearrangement links TRBV4-1 to TRBJ1-5; TRBD1 is a possible D gene (5 bases). The CDR3 loop spans 15 amino acids. Germline values: CDR1 MGHRA, CDR2 YSYEKL. The V and J ends lost 0 bases and 4 bases respectively, with 10 bases between them. The CDR3 reads CASSQDIQVNQPQHF. In DNA form, the CDR3 reads TGCGCCAGCAGCCAAGATATACAGGTAAATCAGCCCCAGCATTTT.

This clone has a handful of counts. The rearrangement links TRBV5-1 to TRBJ2-7; 7 bases are a match to TRBD2. Germline V gene data show CDR1 as SGHRS and CDR2 as YFSETQ. V shed 6 bases, J shed 6 bases, and the junction held 6 bases outside the gene matches. This CDR3 region has 12 residues. The CDR3 DNA reads TGCGCCAGCAATCGTGGCGGGAGCGAGCAGTACTTC. It is translated as CASNRGGSEQYF.

This clone showed up just once. The chain is built from TRBV28 and TRBJ1-5; perhaps TRBD1 as D (5 bases). The CDR3 totals 15 residues. Germline V gene lookup returns CDR1 MDHEN and CDR2 SYDVKM. Trimming left V 10 bases short and J 1 base short, with 17 bases between. DNA for the CDR3: TGTGCCATCCACTCAGCGGGGGGAAGCAATCAGCCCCAGCATTTT. Protein: CAIHSAGGSNQPQHF.

The rearrangement joins TRBV4-1 to TRBJ2-6; no firm D call. CDR1 and CDR2 (germline): MGHRA, YSYEKL. Trimming stripped 0 bases from V and 3 bases from J, with 9 bases between. The CDR3 has 16 amino acids. CDR3 region: CASSQDRPGGANVLTF. In DNA form, the CDR3 reads TGCGCCAGCAGCCAAGATCGCCCGGGTGGGGCCAACGTCCTGACTTTC.

The genes are TRBV7-2 and TRBJ1-2; D is undetermined. The CDR3 is made up of 16 amino acids. V was shortened by 6 bases and J by 0 bases, with 17 bases between the two germline ends. CDR1 and CDR2 from the germline V gene are SGHTA and FQGNSA. The CDR3 loop reads CASSSWAVDSNYGYTF. The CDR3 coding sequence is TGTGCCAGCAGTTCCTGGGCCGTCGATTCTAACTATGGCTACACCTTC.

The chain couples TRBV5-4 to TRBJ1-2, with 10 bases that match TRBD1. From germline, CDR1 is SGHNT and CDR2 YYREEE (reference sequence). Trimming at V came to 4 bases and at J to 3 bases, leaving 0 bases not matched to a gene. The CDR3 runs to 13 residues. The CDR3 protein is CASSGTGDYGYTF. The CDR3 nucleotides are TGTGCCAGCAGCGGGACAGGGGACTATGGCTACACCTTC.

The rearrangement uses TRBV6-5 and TRBJ2-1; 7 bases fit TRBD2. The germline CDR1 and CDR2 sequences are MNHEY and SVGAGI. The V gene end was trimmed by 6 bases and the J gene end by 2 bases; junction bases not matched to a gene: 1. The CDR3 spans 13 residues. Written as DNA, the CDR3 is TGTGCCAGCAGGGGGGGGGCCTACAATGAGCAGTTCTTC. This sequence encodes CASRGGAYNEQFF.